This TCR beta chain stems from a study of T-cell reconstitution after alpha-beta-depleted transplantation in children. Points from the study as a whole: Fresh T-cell production supplied most of the T-cell counts and diversity seen one year after transplant. Alpha-beta T cells present about two months after transplant were reported to originate from several hundred expanded graft clones. Where some patients showed high TCRbeta diversity at day 60, it came from recipient T cells and thymic progenitors that had survived.

On this clonotype: Its antigen is unidentified.

A TCRbeta library incorporating unique molecular identifiers was prepared. TCRdb processed the PCR reads anew with MiXCR; each CDR3 protein has one entry. Seen here are about 240,000 distinct CDR3 sequences, under 30% observed once, and the top ten hold roughly 2.7%. The germline gives CDR1 DFQATT, CDR2 SNEGSKA (reference sequence). V lost 5 bases, J lost 4 bases, and 12 bases lay in between. The CDR3 sequence is 13 residues long. This clonotype was obtained from a girl aged 2-15 years with Fanconi anemia, due to receive a stem cell transplant. The specimen was PBMCs, collected before TCRalphabeta/CD19-depleted stem cell transplant. This chain connects TRBV20-1 to TRBJ2-1; perhaps TRBD2 as D (5 bases). The CDR3 protein is CSAGKRTYNEQFF. CDR3 nucleotides: TGCAGTGCTGGCAAGCGGACTTACAATGAGCAGTTCTTC.